This T cell receptor (beta chain) came from a study of OX40 agonist ivuxolimab in advanced cancers. In the study overall: Patients' therapy was ivuxolimab, an antibody that acts as an agonist of OX40 (CD134). Those treated in dose escalation had hepatocellular carcinoma, melanoma, renal cell cancer or head and neck cancer.

The protocol was immunoSEQ multiplex PCR, while the TCRdb copy is restricted to in-frame clones and leaves out a portion. Of some 98,000 clones in the sample, around 86% were seen once. This CDR3 has 16 residues. Germline V gives CDR1 SEHNR, CDR2 FQNEAQ (reference sequence). V shed 2 bases and J 2 bases; nucleotides not matched to a gene: 6. Overall study results and limits: Compared with others, partial responders at 0.1-3.0 mg/kg displayed clonal expansion among the lowest. There were, on average, more expanded clones in CD8+ T cells than in CD4+.

This clone was counted only a few times. Its matching antigen is unknown. The source material was CD4+ or CD8+ T cells sorted from blood, sampled in a trial of the OX40 agonist ivuxolimab. J is TRBJ2-3 and V is TRBV7-9, with TRBD2 matching 8 bases. This sequence originates from an adult with an advanced solid tumor such as melanoma, head and neck, liver or kidney cancer. CDR3 protein: CASSLRASGSTDTQYF. The CDR3 DNA sequence: TGTGCCAGCAGCTTAAGGGCTAGCGGGTCCACAGATACGCAGTATTTT.